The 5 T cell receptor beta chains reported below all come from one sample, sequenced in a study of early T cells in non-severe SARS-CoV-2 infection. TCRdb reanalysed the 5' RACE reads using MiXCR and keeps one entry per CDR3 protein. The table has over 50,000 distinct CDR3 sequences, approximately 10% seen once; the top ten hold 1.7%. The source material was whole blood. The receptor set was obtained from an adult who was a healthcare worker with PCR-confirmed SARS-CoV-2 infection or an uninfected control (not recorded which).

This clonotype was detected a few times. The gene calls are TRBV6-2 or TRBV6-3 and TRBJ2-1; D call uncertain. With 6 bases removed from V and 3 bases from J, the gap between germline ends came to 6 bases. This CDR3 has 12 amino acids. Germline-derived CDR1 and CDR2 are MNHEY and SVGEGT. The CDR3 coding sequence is TGTGCCAGCAGCCAAGACTACAATGAGCAGTTCTTC. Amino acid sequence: CASSQDYNEQFF.

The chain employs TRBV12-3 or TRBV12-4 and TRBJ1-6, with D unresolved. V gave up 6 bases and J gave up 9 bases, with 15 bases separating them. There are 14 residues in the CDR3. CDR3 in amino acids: CASSRSGPFSPLHF. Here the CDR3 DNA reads TGTGCCAGCAGCCGAAGCGGACCTTTTTCACCCCTCCACTTT.

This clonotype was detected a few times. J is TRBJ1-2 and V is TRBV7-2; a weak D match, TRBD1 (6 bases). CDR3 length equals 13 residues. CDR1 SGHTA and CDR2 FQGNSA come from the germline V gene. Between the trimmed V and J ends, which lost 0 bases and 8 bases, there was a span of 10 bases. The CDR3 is CASSLATGRGYTF. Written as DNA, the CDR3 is TGTGCCAGCAGCTTAGCCACAGGGCGAGGCTACACCTTC.

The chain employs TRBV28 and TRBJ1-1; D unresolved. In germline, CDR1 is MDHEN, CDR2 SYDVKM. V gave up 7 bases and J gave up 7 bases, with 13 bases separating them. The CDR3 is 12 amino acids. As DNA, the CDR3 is TGTGCCAGCACCCAGGCCCGCCTTGAAGCTTTCTTT. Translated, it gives CASTQARLEAFF.

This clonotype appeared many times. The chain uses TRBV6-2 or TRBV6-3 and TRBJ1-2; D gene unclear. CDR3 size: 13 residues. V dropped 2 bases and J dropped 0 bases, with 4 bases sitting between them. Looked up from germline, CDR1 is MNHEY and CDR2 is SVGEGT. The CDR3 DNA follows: TGTGCCAGCAGTTACGACCCTAACTATGGCTACACCTTC. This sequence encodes CASSYDPNYGYTF.